The 3 T cell receptor beta chains below all came from one sample that was sequenced in a study of CD8 T cells in Susac syndrome. cDNA came from about 0.5 to 1 ug RNA primed by random hexamers. TCRdb analysed the immunoSEQ multiplex PCR reads with MiXCR anew, one entry per CDR3 protein. The table has about 50,000 distinct CDR3 sequences, 93% seen once. The sequenced sample was CD8+ T cells from PBMCs. The receptors were sampled from a human donor with multiple sclerosis.

This chain uses TRBV2 with TRBJ1-2, with no clear D. With 4 bases removed from V and 2 bases from J, the gap between germline ends came to 8 bases. Germline V gene sequence: CDR1 SNHLY, CDR2 FYNNEI. This CDR3 region has 13 residues. DNA for the CDR3: TGTGCCAGCAGTGTTACCCCAAACTATGGCTACACCTTC. Its translation is CASSVTPNYGYTF.

This chain joins TRBV5-6 and TRBJ1-5; D gene unclear. Between the trimmed V and J ends, which lost 4 bases and 7 bases, there was a span of 9 bases. The CDR3 is made up of 12 amino acids. CDR1 SGHDT and CDR2 YYEEEE come from the germline V gene. CDR3 bases: TGTGCCAGCAGCGCGGACTTCCAGCCCCAGCATTTT. Translating gives CASSADFQPQHF. Looking up the rest from reference TRBV5-6 and TRBJ1-5 gives the full variable domain: DAGVTQSPTHLIKTRGQQVTLRCSPKSGHDTVSWYQQALGQGPQFIFQYYEEEERQRGNFPDRFSGHQFPNYSSELNVNALLLGDSALYLCASSADFQPQHFGDGTRLSIL.

The gene calls are TRBV12-3 or TRBV12-4 and TRBJ1-2, with D maybe TRBD1 (6 bases). The CDR3 has 14 amino acids. The V end lost 7 bases, the J end lost 0 bases, and 12 bases lay between the germline ends. The CDR3, as DNA: TGTGCCAGCATCCCCGCAGGGGCTAACTATGGCTACACCTTC. It yields the protein CASIPAGANYGYTF.